The clone carrying this TCR beta chain was seen a few times. Unmatched junction bases numbered 7, after V lost 3 bases and J lost 8 bases. The CDR3 is 15 residues long. The germline gives CDR1 KGHSH, CDR2 LQKENI. This entry is derived from a study of T cells after somatic rescue of genetic block. Data came from immunoSEQ multiplex PCR; TCRdb stores just in-frame clones and leaves some out. The data show 11,000 or so clones, 78% seen once. This sequence was found in a boy younger than 18. Sequenced sample: peripheral blood mononuclear cells (PBMCs). The rearrangement links TRBV18 to TRBJ1-6; TRBD1 agrees at 7 bases. The CDR3 DNA reads TGTGCCAGCTCACCCACGACAGGGCGCGATTCACCCCTCCACTTT. Amino acid sequence: CASSPTTGRDSPLHF.